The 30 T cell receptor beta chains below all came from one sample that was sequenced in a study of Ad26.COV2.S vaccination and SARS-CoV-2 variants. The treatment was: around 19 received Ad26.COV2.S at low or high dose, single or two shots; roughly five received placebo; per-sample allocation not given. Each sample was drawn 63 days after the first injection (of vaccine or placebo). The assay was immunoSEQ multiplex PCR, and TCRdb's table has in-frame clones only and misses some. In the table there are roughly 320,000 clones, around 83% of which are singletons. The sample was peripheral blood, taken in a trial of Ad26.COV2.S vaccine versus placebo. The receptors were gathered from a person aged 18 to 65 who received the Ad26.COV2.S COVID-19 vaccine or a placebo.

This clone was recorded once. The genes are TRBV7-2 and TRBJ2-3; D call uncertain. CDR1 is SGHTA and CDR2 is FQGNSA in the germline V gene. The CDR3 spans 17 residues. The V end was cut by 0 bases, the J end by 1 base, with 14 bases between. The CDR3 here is CASSLAAARKRTDTQYF. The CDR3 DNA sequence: TGTGCCAGCAGCTTAGCGGCGGCTCGCAAGCGCACAGATACGCAGTATTTT. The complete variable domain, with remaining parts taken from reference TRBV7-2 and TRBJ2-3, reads GAGVSQSPSNKVTEKGKDVELRCDPISGHTALYWYRQSLGQGLEFLIYFQGNSAPDKSGLPSDRFSAERTGGSVSTLTIQRTQQEDSAVYLCASSLAAARKRTDTQYFGPGTRLTVL.

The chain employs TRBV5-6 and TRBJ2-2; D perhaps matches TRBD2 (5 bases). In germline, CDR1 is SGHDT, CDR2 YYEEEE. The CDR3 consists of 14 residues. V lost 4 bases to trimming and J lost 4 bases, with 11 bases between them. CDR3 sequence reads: CASSPLGSTGELFF. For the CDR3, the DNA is TGTGCCAGCAGCCCTCTGGGGAGCACCGGGGAGCTGTTTTTT.

Here the CDR3 reads CASSLSSPKVTEAFF. The CDR3 DNA follows: TGTGCCAGCAGTTTATCAAGCCCTAAGGTCACTGAAGCTTTCTTT. The chain joins TRBV27 to TRBJ1-1; the D is unclear. The V and J ends lost 0 bases and 4 bases respectively, with 12 bases between them. CDR3 length: 15 residues. Germline V gene sequence: CDR1 MNHEY, CDR2 SMNVEV (reference sequence).

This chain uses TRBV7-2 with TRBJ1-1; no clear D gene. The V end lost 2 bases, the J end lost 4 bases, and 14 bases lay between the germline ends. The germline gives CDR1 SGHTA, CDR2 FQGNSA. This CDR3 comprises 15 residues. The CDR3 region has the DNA TGTGCCAGCAGCTTATTCGGACTGGGCGGCACTGAAGCTTTCTTT. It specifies CASSLFGLGGTEAFF.

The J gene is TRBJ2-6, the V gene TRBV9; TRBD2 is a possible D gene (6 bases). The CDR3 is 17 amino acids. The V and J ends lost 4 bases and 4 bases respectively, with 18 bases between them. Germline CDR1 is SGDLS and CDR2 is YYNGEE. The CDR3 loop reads CASSSRDFVLGANVLTF. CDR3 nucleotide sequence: TGTGCCAGCAGCTCCCGGGACTTCGTCCTCGGGGCCAACGTCCTGACTTTC.

For the CDR3, the DNA is TGTGCCAGCAGCCGCCAGGGAGGGACCTACAATGAGCAGTTCTTC. Protein product: CASSRQGGTYNEQFF. The chain couples TRBV7-2 to TRBJ2-1, with 7 nucleotides matching TRBD2. The germline V gene encodes CDR1 SGHTA and CDR2 FQGNSA. The CDR3 totals 15 residues. Unmatched junction bases numbered 6, after V lost 5 bases and J lost 2 bases.

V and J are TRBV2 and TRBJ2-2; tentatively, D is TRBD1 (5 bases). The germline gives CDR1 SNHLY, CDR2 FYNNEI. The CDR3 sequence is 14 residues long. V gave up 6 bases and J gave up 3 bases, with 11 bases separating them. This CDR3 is CASRDTFYTGELFF. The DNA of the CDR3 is TGTGCCAGCAGGGACACATTCTACACCGGGGAGCTGTTTTTT.

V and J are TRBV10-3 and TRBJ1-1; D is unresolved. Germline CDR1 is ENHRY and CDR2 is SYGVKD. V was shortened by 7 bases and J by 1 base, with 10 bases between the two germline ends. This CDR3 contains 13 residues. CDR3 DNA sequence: TGTGCCATCAAAACGAGGTGGAACACTGAAGCTTTCTTT. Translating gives CAIKTRWNTEAFF.

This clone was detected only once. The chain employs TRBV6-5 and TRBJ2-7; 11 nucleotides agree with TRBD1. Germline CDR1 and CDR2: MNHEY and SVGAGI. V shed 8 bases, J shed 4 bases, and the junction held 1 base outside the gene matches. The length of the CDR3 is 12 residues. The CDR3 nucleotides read TGTGCCAGCGGGACAGGGGGGTACGAGCAGTACTTC. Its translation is CASGTGGYEQYF.

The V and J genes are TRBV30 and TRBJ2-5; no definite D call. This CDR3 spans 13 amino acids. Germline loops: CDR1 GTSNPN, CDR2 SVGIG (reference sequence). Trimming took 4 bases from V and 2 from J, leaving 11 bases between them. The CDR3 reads CAWKYQSQETQYF. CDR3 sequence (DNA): TGTGCCTGGAAGTACCAGAGTCAAGAGACCCAGTACTTC.

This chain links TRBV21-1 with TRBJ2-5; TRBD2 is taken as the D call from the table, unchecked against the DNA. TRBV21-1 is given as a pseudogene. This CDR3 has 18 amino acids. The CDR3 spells CASSKALSGGARKETQYF. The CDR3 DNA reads TGTGCCAGCAGCAAAGCTTTAAGCGGGGGGGCCCGCAAGGAGACCCAGTACTTC.

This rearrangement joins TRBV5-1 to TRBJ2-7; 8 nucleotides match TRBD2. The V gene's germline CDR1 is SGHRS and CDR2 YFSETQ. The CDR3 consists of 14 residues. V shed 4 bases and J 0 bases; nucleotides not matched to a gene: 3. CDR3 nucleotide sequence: TGCGCCAGCAGCCCAGCGGGGGCCTCCTACGAGCAGTACTTC. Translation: CASSPAGASYEQYF.

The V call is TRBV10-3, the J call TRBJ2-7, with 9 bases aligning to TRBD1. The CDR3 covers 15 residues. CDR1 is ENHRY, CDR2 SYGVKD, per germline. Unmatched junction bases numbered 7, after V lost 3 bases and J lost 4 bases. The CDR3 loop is CAISEGPGQGYEQYF. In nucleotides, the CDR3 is TGTGCCATCAGTGAAGGACCGGGACAGGGTTACGAGCAGTACTTC.

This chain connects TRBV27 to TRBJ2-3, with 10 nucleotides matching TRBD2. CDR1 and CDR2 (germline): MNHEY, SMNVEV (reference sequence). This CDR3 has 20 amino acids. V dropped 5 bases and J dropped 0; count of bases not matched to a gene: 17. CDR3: CASSLRSSGGHSFSTDTQYF. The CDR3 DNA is TGTGCCAGCAGTCTCCGGAGTAGCGGGGGGCACTCCTTTAGCACAGATACGCAGTATTTT.

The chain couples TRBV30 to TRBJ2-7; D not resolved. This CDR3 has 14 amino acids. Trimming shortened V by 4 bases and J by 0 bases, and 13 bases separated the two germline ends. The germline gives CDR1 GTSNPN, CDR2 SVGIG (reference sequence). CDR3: CAWNADSNSYEQYF. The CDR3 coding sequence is TGTGCCTGGAATGCGGATTCTAACTCCTACGAGCAGTACTTC.

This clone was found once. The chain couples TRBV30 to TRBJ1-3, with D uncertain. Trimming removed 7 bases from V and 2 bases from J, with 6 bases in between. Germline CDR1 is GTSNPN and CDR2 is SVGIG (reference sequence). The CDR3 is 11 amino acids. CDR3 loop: CASGTGNTIYF. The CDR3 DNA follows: TGTGCCTCAGGTACTGGAAACACCATATATTTT.

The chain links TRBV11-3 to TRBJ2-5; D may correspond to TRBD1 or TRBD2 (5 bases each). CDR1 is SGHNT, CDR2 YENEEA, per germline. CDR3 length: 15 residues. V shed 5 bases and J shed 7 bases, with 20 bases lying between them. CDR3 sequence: CASSPPCSSQGTQYF. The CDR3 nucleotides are TGTGCCAGCAGCCCACCGTGCTCTAGCCAGGGGACCCAGTACTTC.

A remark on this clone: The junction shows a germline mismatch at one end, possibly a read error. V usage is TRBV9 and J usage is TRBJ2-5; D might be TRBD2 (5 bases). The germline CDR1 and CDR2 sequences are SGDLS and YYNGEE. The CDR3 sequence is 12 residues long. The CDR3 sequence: CASSDHQETQYF. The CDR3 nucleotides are TGTGCCAGTAGCGATCACCAAGAGACCCAGTACTTC.

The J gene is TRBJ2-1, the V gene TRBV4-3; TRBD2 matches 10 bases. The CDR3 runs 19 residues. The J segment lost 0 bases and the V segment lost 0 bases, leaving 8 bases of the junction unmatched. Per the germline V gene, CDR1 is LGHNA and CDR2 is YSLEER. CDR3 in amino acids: CASSQESGGAVSSYNEQFF. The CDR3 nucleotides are TGCGCCAGCAGCCAAGAAAGCGGGGGGGCTGTCAGCTCCTACAATGAGCAGTTCTTC.

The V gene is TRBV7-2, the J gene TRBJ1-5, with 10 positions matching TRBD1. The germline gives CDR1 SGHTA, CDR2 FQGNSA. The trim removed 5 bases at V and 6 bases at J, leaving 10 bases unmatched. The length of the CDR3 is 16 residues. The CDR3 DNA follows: TGTGCCAGCAGCCTGGGGGTTGGGACAGGGGCTCAGCCCCAGCATTTT. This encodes CASSLGVGTGAQPQHF.

CDR3 in amino acids: CASSLTGSQETQYF. As DNA, the CDR3 is TGCGCCAGCAGCCTCACAGGGTCTCAAGAGACCCAGTACTTC. The chain couples TRBV5-1 to TRBJ2-5, with D perhaps TRBD1 (6 bases). Germline assignment: CDR1 SGHRS and CDR2 YFSETQ. V lost 4 bases, J lost 2 bases, and 12 bases lay in between. This CDR3 is built from 14 residues.

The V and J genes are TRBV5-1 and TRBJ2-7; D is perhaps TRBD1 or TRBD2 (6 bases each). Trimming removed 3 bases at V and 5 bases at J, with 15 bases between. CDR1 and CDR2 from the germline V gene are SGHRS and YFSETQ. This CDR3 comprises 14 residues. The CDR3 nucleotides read TGCGCCAGCAGCTCGGAGGGGGTTGTCGACGAGCAGTACTTC. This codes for CASSSEGVVDEQYF.

CDR3 residues: CASSYSGREPQHF. The CDR3 DNA sequence: TGTGCCAGCAGTTACTCCGGGAGGGAGCCCCAGCATTTT. This chain connects TRBV6-5 to TRBJ1-5; the D is unclear. Deletions cut 0 bases from V and 8 bases from J, with 8 bases between. The germline V gene encodes CDR1 MNHEY and CDR2 SVGAGI. The CDR3 loop spans 13 amino acids.

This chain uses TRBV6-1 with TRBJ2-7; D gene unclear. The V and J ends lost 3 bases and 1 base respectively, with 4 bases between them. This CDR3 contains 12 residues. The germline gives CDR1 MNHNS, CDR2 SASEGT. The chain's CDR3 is CASSDTSYEQYF. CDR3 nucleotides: TGTGCCAGCAGTGATACTTCCTACGAGCAGTACTTC.

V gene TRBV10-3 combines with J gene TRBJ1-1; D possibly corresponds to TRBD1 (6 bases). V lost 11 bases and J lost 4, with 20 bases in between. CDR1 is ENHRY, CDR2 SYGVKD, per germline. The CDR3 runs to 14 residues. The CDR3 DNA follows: TGTGCCTCCGAACAGGGCTCGGGTAGCACTGAAGCTTTCTTT. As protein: CASEQGSGSTEAFF.

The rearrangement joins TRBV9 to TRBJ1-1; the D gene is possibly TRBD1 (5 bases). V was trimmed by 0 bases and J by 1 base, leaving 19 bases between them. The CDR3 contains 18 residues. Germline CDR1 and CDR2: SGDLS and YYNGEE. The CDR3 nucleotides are TGTGCCAGCAGCGTAGCTGGGGAGGGACGGGCCGGGAACACTGAAGCTTTCTTT. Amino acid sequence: CASSVAGEGRAGNTEAFF.

The CDR3 region is CASSLPTGRGNQPQHF. CDR3 bases: TGTGCCAGCAGTCTCCCGACAGGGAGAGGCAATCAGCCCCAGCATTTT. The rearrangement uses TRBV6-2 or TRBV6-3 and TRBJ1-5, with 7 nucleotides matching TRBD1. The V segment lost 5 bases and the J segment 2 bases; nucleotides outside the gene matches: 9. The CDR3 has 16 amino acids. CDR1 MNHEY and CDR2 SVGEGT come from the germline V gene.

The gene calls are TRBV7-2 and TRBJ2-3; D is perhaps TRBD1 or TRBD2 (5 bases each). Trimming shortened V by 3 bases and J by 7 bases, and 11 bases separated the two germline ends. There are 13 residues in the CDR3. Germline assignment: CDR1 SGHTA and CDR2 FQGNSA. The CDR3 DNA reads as TGTGCCAGCAGCTTCGGGACCCAGAATACGCAGTATTTT. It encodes CASSFGTQNTQYF.

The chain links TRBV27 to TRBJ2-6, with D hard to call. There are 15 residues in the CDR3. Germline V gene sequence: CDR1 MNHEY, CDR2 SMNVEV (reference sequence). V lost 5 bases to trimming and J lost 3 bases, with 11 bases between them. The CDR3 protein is CASSTPWGGANVLTF. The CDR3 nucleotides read TGTGCCAGCAGTACGCCATGGGGTGGGGCCAACGTCCTGACTTTC.

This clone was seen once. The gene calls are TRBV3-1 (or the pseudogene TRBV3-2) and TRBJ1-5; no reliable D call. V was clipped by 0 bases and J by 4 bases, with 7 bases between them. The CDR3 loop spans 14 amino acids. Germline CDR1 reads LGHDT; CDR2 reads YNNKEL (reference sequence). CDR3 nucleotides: TGTGCCAGCAGCCAAGATCTTGTGAATCAGCCCCAGCATTTT. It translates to CASSQDLVNQPQHF.